This entry concerns a single T cell receptor beta chain. The antigen remains undetermined. Template switching (which added a universal primer site) was used, and cDNA carried unique molecular identifiers. Via MiXCR, TCRdb re-called the 5' RACE reads, giving one row per CDR3 protein. Altogether roughly 1.6 million distinct CDR3 sequences are present, about 31% being singletons, with the ten largest covering under 0.35%. Trimming shortened V by 0 bases and J by 9 bases, and 15 bases separated the two germline ends. CDR1 and CDR2 (germline): SGHDN, FVKESK. The CDR3 has 15 residues. These data come from a study of identical twins. Regarding the study as a whole: Fewer insertions were carried by abundant cord blood beta clonotypes, but none was seen in memory repertoires.

Every donor was a healthy Caucasian. Sequencing was performed on cord blood. This chain links TRBV14 with TRBJ2-1, with D possibly being TRBD2 (5 bases). This receptor was identified in a newborn girl in good health. This CDR3 is CASSQDRGRGAEQFF. CDR3 in DNA: TGTGCCAGCAGCCAAGATCGAGGGAGAGGCGCTGAGCAGTTCTTC.